This record covers a single T cell receptor beta chain. What it binds is not known. The data originate from a study of T cells after yellow fever vaccination. Study conclusions and caveats: The CD4 compartment and the CD8 compartment contained a small share of clonotypes in common. High-abundance clonotypes from the bulk population could contaminate FACS-sorted repertoires. Researchers report a weaker secondary response that nonetheless peaked faster, day 5 versus 15.

It was through 5'RACE template switching that TCR cDNA was made, with a universal primer site and UMIs added. TCRdb re-analysed the 5' RACE reads in MiXCR, keeping a single row per CDR3 protein. The table includes fewer than 350,000 distinct CDR3 sequences, 4% to 5.5% detected once. Germline CDR1 is SEHNR and CDR2 is FQNEAQ (reference sequence). Trimming removed 5 bases from V and 6 bases from J, with 12 bases in between. The CDR3 loop spans 13 amino acids. The rearrangement uses TRBV7-9 and TRBJ2-3; perhaps TRBD1 as D (5 bases). The sequence was obtained from a man aged 18 to 29 who received the YFV17D yellow fever vaccine. The source material was PBMCs, sampled 15 days after the yellow fever booster vaccination. CDR3 region: CASSKGAADTQYF. The CDR3 region has the DNA TGTGCCAGCAGCAAAGGGGCCGCCGATACGCAGTATTTT.